Listed below are T cell receptor beta chains from one sample, sequenced in a study of blood T cell repertoires in COVID-19. Only in-frame clones appear in the TCRdb table, and some are missing; sequencing was by immunoSEQ multiplex PCR. The data show roughly 250,000 clones, about 83% seen once. The sample was peripheral blood. The origin of the receptors is a human donor in a cohort sampled during active COVID-19. The CDR3 runs from the conserved cysteine through the conserved F or W. A D gene is named only where the DNA matches it firmly.

D gene | J gene | V gene | CDR3 protein
TRBD2 | TRBJ2-7 | TRBV13 | CASSRGLVGEQYF
TRBD1 | TRBJ1-1 | TRBV7-9 | CASSPQGAMNTEAFF
TRBD1 | TRBJ1-1 | TRBV4-1 | CASSQDGGQVVTEAFF
- | TRBJ1-2 | TRBV30 | CAWSVRRGGYTF
TRBD2 | TRBJ2-7 | TRBV11-2 | CASSLSAQLAGSGEQYF
- | TRBJ2-1 | TRBV5-1 | CASSLAVGGSGEQFF
TRBD1 | TRBJ2-1 | TRBV27 | CASSIRDRTYNEQFF
- | TRBJ1-1 | TRBV5-1 | CASSLEFGERAFF
TRBD1 | TRBJ1-1 | TRBV5-1 | CASNARGPDTEAFF
- | TRBJ1-4 | TRBV5-5 | CASSFRVGGEKLFF
TRBD2 | TRBJ2-1 | TRBV7-7 | CASSSGLAAFDEQFF
TRBD1 | TRBJ1-2 | TRBV7-2 | CASSWDRGSYGYTF
- | TRBJ2-5 | TRBV2 | CASSEVFAAQETQYF
TRBD1 | TRBJ2-5 | TRBV7-9 | CASSQPLQGAKTQYF
- | TRBJ2-4 | TRBV4-1 | CASSQDHGGRGAKNIQYF
TRBD2 | TRBJ2-1 | TRBV3-1/TRBV3-2 | CASTSGRFYNEQFF
- | TRBJ1-2 | TRBV5-8 | CASSFFQGGGYGYTF
- | TRBJ2-7 | TRBV5-4 | CASSFGRTYEQYF
- | TRBJ2-3 | TRBV5-1 | CASSFPGSTDTQYF
- | TRBJ1-1 | TRBV18 | CASSPYVENTEAFF
- | TRBJ1-5 | TRBV10-3 | CAISESGTSGNQPQHF
- | TRBJ1-3 | TRBV18 | CASSRDSSGNTIYF
- | TRBJ2-1 | TRBV5-8 | CASSPMSSYNEQFF
- | TRBJ2-5 | TRBV2 | CATGTEETQYF
- | TRBJ2-1 | TRBV3-1/TRBV3-2 | CASSQDSEQFF
TRBD1 | TRBJ1-4 | TRBV29-1 | CSVETGLGEKLFF
- | TRBJ1-4 | TRBV18 | CASSQGTPEPNEKLFF
- | TRBJ2-2 | TRBV2 | CASSAQGNTGELFF
- | TRBJ1-4 | TRBV6-1 | CASSEMAGVNEKLFF
- | TRBJ2-5 | TRBV6-6 | CASSYVLGQETQYF